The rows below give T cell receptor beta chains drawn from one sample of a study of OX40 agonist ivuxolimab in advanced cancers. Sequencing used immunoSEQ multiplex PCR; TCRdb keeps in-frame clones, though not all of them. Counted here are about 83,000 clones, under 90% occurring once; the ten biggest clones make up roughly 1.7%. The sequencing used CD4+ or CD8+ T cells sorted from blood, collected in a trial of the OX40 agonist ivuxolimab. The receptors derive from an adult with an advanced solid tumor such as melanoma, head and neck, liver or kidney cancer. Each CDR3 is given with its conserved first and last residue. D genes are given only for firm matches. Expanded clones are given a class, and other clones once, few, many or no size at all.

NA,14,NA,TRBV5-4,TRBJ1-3,CASSLDRVENTIYF,TGTGCCAGCAGCTTGGACAGGGTGGAAAACACCATATATTTT
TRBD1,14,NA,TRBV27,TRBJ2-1,CASSLSTGPAEQFF,TGTGCCAGCAGTTTATCGACAGGGCCTGCGGAGCAGTTCTTC
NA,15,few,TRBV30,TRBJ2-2,CAYPGARENTGELFF,TGTGCCTATCCGGGGGCGCGGGAAAACACCGGGGAGCTGTTTTTT
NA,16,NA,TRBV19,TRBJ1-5,CASSIGRFYSNQPQHF,TGTGCCAGTAGTATTGGGAGATTCTATAGCAATCAGCCCCAGCATTTT
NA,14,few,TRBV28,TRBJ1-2,CASSLLTGNYGYTF,TGTGCCAGCAGTTTACTCACAGGGAACTATGGCTACACCTTC
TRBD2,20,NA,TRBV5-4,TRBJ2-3,CASSHGLAGGPSLNTDTQYF,TGTGCCAGCAGCCACGGGTTAGCGGGGGGGCCTTCCCTAAATACAGATACGCAGTATTTT
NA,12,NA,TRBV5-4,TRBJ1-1,CASSLVPTEAFF,TGTGCCAGCAGCCTAGTTCCGACTGAAGCTTTCTTT
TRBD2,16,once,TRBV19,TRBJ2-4,CASSALAGGPENIQYF,TGTGCCAGTAGTGCTTTAGCGGGGGGGCCCGAAAACATTCAGTACTTC
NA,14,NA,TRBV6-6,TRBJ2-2,CASSYLVGGGELFF,TGTGCCAGCAGTTACTTAGTAGGGGGCGGGGAGCTGTTTTTT
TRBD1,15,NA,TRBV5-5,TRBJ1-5,CASSLIVTGNQPQHF,TGTGCCAGCAGCTTGATAGTGACAGGGAATCAGCCCCAGCATTTT
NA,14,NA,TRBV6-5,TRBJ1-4,CASSTGTRGEKLFF,TGTGCCAGCAGTACCGGGACGAGAGGAGAAAAACTGTTTTTT